A single sample gave rise to the 7 T cell receptor beta chains below, sequenced in a study of shared clonotypes between healthy human individuals. Libraries were prepared by immunoSEQ multiplex PCR; TCRdb keeps only in-frame clonotypes and omits some of them. The table lists 850,000 to 1,100,000 clones, approximately 77% of them singletons. What was sequenced was memory CD4+ T cells from PBMCs. As to subset: CD45RA-negative fraction. Receptors were obtained from a man younger than 35 in good health. Some clones in this sample may be carry-over from other donors' samples.

The V call is TRBV28, the J call TRBJ1-1, with D possibly being TRBD1 (5 bases). Trimming stripped 6 bases from V and 0 bases from J, with 14 bases between. CDR1 is MDHEN, CDR2 SYDVKM, per germline. The CDR3 length is 15 residues. The CDR3 region has the DNA TGTGCCAGCAGCTTCCCGGGACGGATGAACACTGAAGCTTTCTTT. This sequence encodes CASSFPGRMNTEAFF.

The V and J genes are TRBV18 and TRBJ2-7; TRBD1 matches 9 bases. Germline V gene lookup returns CDR1 KGHSH and CDR2 LQKENI. The CDR3 is 15 residues long. The V segment lost 4 bases and the J segment 2 bases; nucleotides outside the gene matches: 6. As DNA, the CDR3 is TGTGCCAGCTCACAAGGACAGGGGAATGCCTACGAGCAGTACTTC. Protein product: CASSQGQGNAYEQYF.

The chain couples TRBV28 to TRBJ1-3; D gene ambiguous. The CDR3 spans 15 residues. The germline gives CDR1 MDHEN, CDR2 SYDVKM. The V end lost 3 bases, the J end lost 0 bases, and 9 bases lay between the germline ends. The CDR3 region is CASSFGQFSGNTIYF. CDR3 nucleotides: TGTGCCAGCAGTTTTGGGCAGTTCTCTGGAAACACCATATATTTT.

The gene calls are TRBV19 and TRBJ2-3; no definite D call. The ends were cut back, 5 bases at V and 2 bases at J, with 11 bases in the middle. This CDR3 has 14 amino acids. Germline values: CDR1 LNHDA, CDR2 SQIVND (reference sequence). CDR3 nucleotide sequence: TGTGCCAGTAGTGTCAGGATTAACACAGATACGCAGTATTTT. This codes for CASSVRINTDTQYF.

The V gene is TRBV9, the J gene TRBJ2-3; unclear D gene. The CDR3 is 15 residues long. Germline-derived CDR1 and CDR2 are SGDLS and YYNGEE. Deletions cut 3 bases from V and 4 bases from J, with 15 bases between. The CDR3 spells CASSADPYRSDTQYF. The CDR3 DNA sequence: TGTGCCAGCAGCGCCGACCCTTATAGGTCAGATACGCAGTATTTT. Looking up the rest from reference TRBV9 and TRBJ2-3 gives the full variable domain: DSGVTQTPKHLITATGQRVTLRCSPRSGDLSVYWYQQSLDQGLQFLIQYYNGEERAKGNILERFSAQQFPDLHSELNLSSLELGDSALYFCASSADPYRSDTQYFGPGTRLTVL.

The chain is built from TRBV2 and TRBJ2-3; 10 positions match TRBD1. Germline V gene sequence: CDR1 SNHLY, CDR2 FYNNEI. The J segment lost 5 bases and the V segment lost 0 bases, leaving 5 bases of the junction unmatched. The CDR3 consists of 16 residues. The CDR3 loop reads CASSEAWDRGGDTQYF. DNA of the CDR3: TGTGCCAGCAGTGAAGCATGGGACAGGGGAGGAGATACGCAGTATTTT.

The rearrangement uses TRBV4-1 and TRBJ2-7; D remains ambiguous. The ends were cut back, 0 bases at V and 3 bases at J, with 6 bases in the middle. The germline gives CDR1 MGHRA, CDR2 YSYEKL. This CDR3 has 13 residues. The DNA of the CDR3 is TGCGCCAGCAGCCAAGAAGGGCTCTACGAGCAGTACTTC. Its protein is CASSQEGLYEQYF.